The TCR beta chain under discussion was sequenced for a study of blood T cell repertoires in COVID-19. About the research overall: PBMCs, B-cell-depleted T cells, or T cells provided the cDNA or gDNA that made up the material.

Trimming stripped 5 bases from V and 3 bases from J, with 10 bases between. This CDR3 has 13 residues. The assay was immunoSEQ multiplex PCR, and TCRdb's table has in-frame clones only and misses some. The repertoire holds roughly 260,000 clones, around nine tenths seen once, with about 2.7% in the top ten. Sequences were obtained from PBMCs or T cells enriched from blood (not recorded which). V usage is TRBV12-3 or TRBV12-4 and J usage is TRBJ1-2; D ambiguous. This receptor was identified in a young woman who had recovered from COVID-19. The CDR3 loop is CASSPRGYYGYTF. The CDR3 DNA reads as TGTGCCAGCAGTCCGCGGGGATACTATGGCTACACCTTC.